Given below is one T cell receptor (beta chain) in context. Which antigen it targets is not known. No much larger clone exists at a distance of one base, and base qualities are not known. Libraries were made using the immunoSEQ multiplex PCR assay. Turning to the authors' computational methods: To diagnose cytomegalovirus status from the catalog of TCR beta chain sequences, a statistical classification framework was built. As stored in TCRdb, this immuneACCESS dataset retains in-frame rearrangements with V and J assigned. A fraction of the clones does not appear; measured against another copy, unresolved V genes explain less than half of the discrepancy, and the remainder lacks a known reason. D and trimming come from the DNA, and the V and J calls and clone size come from that table. This sample is represented by around 62,000 clones; about 89% of them were singletons. The ten largest clones take up around 1.7% of the sample.

The V and J ends are trimmed by 1 base and 5 bases, leaving 9 bases between them. Inclusive of the bounding cysteine and phenylalanine, the CDR3 is 15 residues long. The kept DNA is CDR3 alone, 45 bases in frame from the first base. The germline V gene supplies CDR1 LGHNA and CDR2 YSLEER. Separate from the roughly 700-subject first cohort, the validation cohort of 95 to 150 subjects was the group to which the donors belonged. This sample is part of a study of cytomegalovirus exposure and HLA in healthy donors (dated by TCRdb to the late 2010s). Background for the entire study: According to a later analysis, one platform produced both the roughly 110 validation repertoires and the roughly 640 repertoires of the first cohort. The study combined high-throughput TCR immunosequencing, statistical association of individual TCRs with disease status, and machine learning to predict cytomegalovirus infection status. The aim of the study was to test whether cataloging public T cell receptors could identify signatures of past pathogen exposure. In addition to the first cohort of 650 to 750 subjects, a separate validation cohort of approximately 120 different subjects was used. Here is what the overall study found, with its caveats: The study listed 150 to 200 TCR beta chains as associated with cytomegalovirus. A later analysis found that TCRs clustered in the first cohort also tended to co-occur in the 95 to 150 validation repertoires, with more than 90% of cluster scores above 0. The classifier was reported to diagnose cytomegalovirus status with high specificity and sensitivity in both the original cohort and the validation cohort. Across donors, most TCR sequences were observed very rarely, whereas some public TCRs were present in many individuals. The authors suggested that the approach could potentially be generalized to other disease states and immunological phenotypes. The validation cohort had no HLA typing available for a later analysis, so co-occurrence within that cohort was assessed over all 120 or so repertoires. Three of the identified cytomegalovirus-associated TCR beta chains were confirmed in vitro to be specific for cytomegalovirus antigens.

The rearranged chain carries TRBV4-3 and TRBJ2-6, with the D gene uncertain. This clonotype originated in a woman aged 18-35 years in good health and CMV-seronegative. Material for sequencing was PBMCs. The DNA reads TGCGCCAGCAGCCAAGCCCCGGGTTGGGCCAACGTCCTGACTTTC. It codes for CASSQAPGWANVLTF.